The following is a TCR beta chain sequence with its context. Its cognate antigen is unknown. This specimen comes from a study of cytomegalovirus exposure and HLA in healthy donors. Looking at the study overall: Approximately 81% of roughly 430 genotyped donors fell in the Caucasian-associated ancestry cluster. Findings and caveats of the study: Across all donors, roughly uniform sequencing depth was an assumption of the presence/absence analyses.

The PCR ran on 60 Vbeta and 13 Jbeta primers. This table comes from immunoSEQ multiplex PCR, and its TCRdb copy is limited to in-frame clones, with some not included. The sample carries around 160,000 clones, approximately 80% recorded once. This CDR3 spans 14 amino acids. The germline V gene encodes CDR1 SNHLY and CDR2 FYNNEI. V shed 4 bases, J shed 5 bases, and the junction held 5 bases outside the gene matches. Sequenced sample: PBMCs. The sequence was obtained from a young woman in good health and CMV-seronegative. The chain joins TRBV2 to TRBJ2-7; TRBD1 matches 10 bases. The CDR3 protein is CASSVGQGMDEQYF. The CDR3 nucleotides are TGTGCCAGCAGTGTGGGACAGGGGATGGACGAGCAGTACTTC.